This T cell receptor beta chain was recorded in a study of CD8 T cells in Susac syndrome. CDR3 length: 20 amino acids. Germline V gene sequence: CDR1 LGHDT, CDR2 YNNKEL (reference sequence). J lost 1 base, V lost 1 base, and 13 bases had no gene match. Random hexamers primed reverse transcription of about 0.5 to 1 ug RNA. TCRdb recomputed calls from the immunoSEQ multiplex PCR reads with MiXCR, one row per CDR3 protein. The repertoire consists of 150,000 to 190,000 distinct CDR3 sequences, with approximately 93% occurring once and the leading ten covering around 0.21%. This sequence originates from a human donor with multiple sclerosis. Sequenced sample: CD8+ T cells from PBMCs. V and J are TRBV3-1 and TRBJ2-6; 7 nucleotides line up with TRBD1. DNA of the CDR3: TGTGCCAGCAGCCAAGTGTGGACAGGCCTCCCTCTATCTGGGGCCAACGTCCTGACTTTC. As protein: CASSQVWTGLPLSGANVLTF. Complete variable domain (other parts from reference TRBV3-1 and TRBJ2-6): DTAVSQTPKYLVTQMGNDKSIKCEQNLGHDTMYWYKQDSKKFLKIMFSYNNKELIINETVPNRFSPKSPDKAHLNLHINSLELGDSAVYFCASSQVWTGLPLSGANVLTFGAGSRLTVL.